A selection of T cell receptor beta chains follows, all from one sample in a study of T cells in localized non-small cell lung cancer. Sequencing used immunoSEQ multiplex PCR; TCRdb keeps in-frame clones, though not all of them. The sample shows about 5,900 clones, around 25% of them seen only once. The sample in question was lung tumor tissue, obtained before any cancer treatment. The receptors derive from a female donor older than 55 with stage I lung adenocarcinoma. CDR3s include the opening cysteine and the closing phenylalanine or tryptophan.

TRBV29-1	TRBJ1-1	CSVGTEPREAFF
TRBV9	TRBJ2-3	CASSRPQHSGRATDTQYF
TRBV7-1	TRBJ2-1	CASNRRDSDEQFF
TRBV19	TRBJ1-2	CASSPFEQGERYGYTF
TRBV11-3	TRBJ2-1	CASSLSQALNEQFF
TRBV28	TRBJ2-7	CASSPGFLEQYF
TRBV18	TRBJ1-3	CASSLDRGIGNTIYF
TRBV6-8	TRBJ2-5	CASSALGGVVETQYF
TRBV1	TRBJ1-4	CASSQEGGVGEKLFF
TRBV4-1	TRBJ1-1	CASSSQDSNTEAFF
TRBV6-8	TRBJ1-2	CASSLNLDGPRYGYTF
TRBV5-1	TRBJ2-3	CASSIDRVTDTQYF
TRBV29-1	TRBJ2-7	CSVYGLAGGLYYEQYF
TRBV12-2	TRBJ2-1	CASPVTSGRASNEQFF